Following are 14 T cell receptor beta chains from one sample sequenced in a study of molecular identifiers for immune sequencing clone quantification. A single record per CDR3 protein comes from TCRdb applying MiXCR to the PCR reads. Here the sample spans under 800,000 distinct CDR3 sequences, less than 30% being singletons. The sequenced material came from naive CD8+ T cells from blood, with Jurkat cell RNA spiked in. The subset was: FACS-sorted CD8+CD4-CCR7+CD45RA+ naive T cells. The receptors shown here come from a human donor in good health. Some libraries in this study had Jurkat cell RNA spiked in.

This clonotype was seen a single time. A much larger clone lies one base from this, so it may be a read error. This sequence joins TRBV7-9 and TRBJ1-5, with no clear D. Germline CDR1 reads SEHNR; CDR2 reads FQNEAQ (reference sequence). Trimming shortened V by 5 bases and J by 4 bases, and 15 bases separated the two germline ends. The CDR3 sequence is 15 residues long. This chain's CDR3 is CASSTNRVINQPQHF. The CDR3 nucleotides read TGTGCCAGCAGCACTAACCGGGTCATAAATCAGCCCCAGCATTTT.

This chain joins TRBV11-2 and TRBJ2-5; 12 bases match TRBD2. Per the germline V gene, CDR1 is SGHAT and CDR2 is FQNNGV. This CDR3 spans 16 amino acids. V lost 8 bases, J lost 5 bases, and 12 bases stayed unmatched. The DNA of the CDR3 is TGTGCCAGCCACGAGTGGGGACTAGCGGGTTCGGAGACCCAGTACTTC. Its translation: CASHEWGLAGSETQYF.

Details on this clonotype: Just one base apart from a much larger clone, this may be a read error. The chain employs TRBV6-2 or TRBV6-3 and TRBJ2-6, with a possible D match to TRBD1 (5 bases). CDR3 size: 15 residues. The V gene's germline CDR1 is MNHEY and CDR2 SVGEGT. CDR3 DNA sequence: TGTGCCAGCAGTTACGGGCAGACTGGGGCCAACGTCCGGACTTTC. Its protein is CASSYGQTGANVRTF.

Comments on this clonotype: A much larger clone differs from this one at a single base, so this may be a read error. The V call is TRBV23-1, the J call TRBJ1-4, with D unclear. TRBV23-1 is recorded as an ORF, its role being uncertain. The CDR3 is made up of 13 amino acids. Here the CDR3 reads CASSHLGLEILFF. CDR3 nucleotide sequence: TGCGCCAGCAGTCATCTTGGACTGGAAATACTGTTTTTT.

This clonotype was recorded at least ten times. V usage is TRBV2 and J usage is TRBJ2-3; 15 bases align to TRBD2. Germline V gene sequence: CDR1 SNHLY, CDR2 FYNNEI. V gave up 6 bases and J gave up 3 bases; unmatched junction bases: 1. The CDR3 consists of 15 residues. CDR3 loop: CASRGTSGRTDTQYF. CDR3 sequence (DNA): TGTGCCAGCAGGGGGACTAGCGGGAGGACAGATACGCAGTATTTT.

This clonotype has at least ten counts. This chain connects TRBV27 to TRBJ1-2; 7 bases match TRBD1. Germline V lookup: CDR1 MNHEY, CDR2 SMNVEV (reference sequence). The CDR3 consists of 12 residues. The ends lost 6 bases at V and 7 bases at J; junction bases unmatched: 5. The CDR3 DNA reads as TGTGCCAGCAGAACAGGGGAGCTTGGCTACACCTTC. It codes for CASRTGELGYTF.

This clonotype appeared a few times. The CDR3 region has the DNA TGTGCCTGGAGCAGGGGGCTCTCCTACGAGCAGTACTTC. Its translation: CAWSRGLSYEQYF. The chain links TRBV30 to TRBJ2-7, with 8 bases identical to TRBD1. The CDR3 runs to 13 residues. CDR1 is GTSNPN and CDR2 is SVGIG in the germline V gene (reference sequence). V was pared by 3 bases and J by 0 bases, with 1 base of the junction left unmatched.

The chain joins TRBV12-3 or TRBV12-4 to TRBJ1-1; D is possibly TRBD1 (5 bases). The V gene lost 3 bases and the J gene lost 2 bases, with 19 bases spanning the gap. The CDR3 length is 17 residues. CDR3 in amino acids: CASSFWGETVDNTEAFF. CDR3 DNA: TGTGCCAGCAGTTTTTGGGGGGAAACCGTCGATAACACTGAAGCTTTCTTT.

V and J are TRBV12-3 or TRBV12-4 and TRBJ2-3; unclear D gene. The CDR3 extends over 14 amino acids. Deletions cut 5 bases from V and 3 bases from J, with 12 bases between. CDR3: CASSTPAFTDTQYF. Here the CDR3 DNA reads TGTGCCAGCAGTACACCTGCCTTTACAGATACGCAGTATTTT.

This clonotype has at least ten counts. The chain has TRBV7-6 and TRBJ2-3, with TRBD2 matching 9 bases. CDR1 and CDR2 from the germline V gene are SGHVS and FNYEAQ. The ends lost 5 bases at V and 4 bases at J; junction bases unmatched: 13. The CDR3 consists of 17 residues. The CDR3, as DNA: TGTGCCAGCAGCCCACTTGCCTCGGGACTAGCCCCAGATACGCAGTATTTT. Protein: CASSPLASGLAPDTQYF.

This clonotype has a single count. It may be a read error: a sequence one base away is much more abundant. The chain has TRBV4-1 and TRBJ1-5, with D unresolved. Near its end, the DNA agrees better with TRBJ2-3, so the J call may be wrong. The germline V gene encodes CDR1 MGHRA and CDR2 YSYEKL. This CDR3 is built from 14 residues. The CDR3 loop reads CASSQVVENQPQYF. CDR3 DNA sequence: TGCGCCAGCAGCCAAGTTGTAGAGAATCAGCCCCAGTATTTT.

This chain links TRBV4-1 with TRBJ1-1; no definite D call. The germline V gene has CDR1 MGHRA and CDR2 YSYEKL. Trimming removed 5 bases from V and 7 bases from J, with 14 bases in between. The CDR3 loop spans 13 amino acids. Here the CDR3 reads CASSELTGSEAFF. The CDR3 region has the DNA TGCGCCAGCAGCGAATTAACCGGGAGTGAAGCTTTCTTT.

This clonotype was found a few times. This chain links TRBV7-9 with TRBJ2-1, with a weak D call TRBD2 (6 bases). Germline V lookup: CDR1 SEHNR, CDR2 FQNEAQ (reference sequence). V gave up 5 bases and J gave up 7 bases, with 18 bases separating them. This CDR3 region has 15 residues. The CDR3 loop is CASSQSGSTKNEQFF. The CDR3 DNA follows: TGTGCCAGCAGCCAAAGCGGGTCTACTAAGAATGAGCAGTTCTTC.

In this sample, this clonotype turned up a few times. The chain has TRBV27 and TRBJ2-3; tentative D call: TRBD2 (7 bases). Trimming took 0 bases from V and 5 from J, leaving 24 bases between them. In germline, CDR1 is MNHEY, CDR2 SMNVEV (reference sequence). The CDR3 has 19 amino acids. This chain's CDR3 is CASSLSPYLSGGLGDTQYF. CDR3 sequence (DNA): TGTGCCAGCAGTTTATCCCCGTATTTATCGGGGGGCTTAGGAGATACGCAGTATTTT.